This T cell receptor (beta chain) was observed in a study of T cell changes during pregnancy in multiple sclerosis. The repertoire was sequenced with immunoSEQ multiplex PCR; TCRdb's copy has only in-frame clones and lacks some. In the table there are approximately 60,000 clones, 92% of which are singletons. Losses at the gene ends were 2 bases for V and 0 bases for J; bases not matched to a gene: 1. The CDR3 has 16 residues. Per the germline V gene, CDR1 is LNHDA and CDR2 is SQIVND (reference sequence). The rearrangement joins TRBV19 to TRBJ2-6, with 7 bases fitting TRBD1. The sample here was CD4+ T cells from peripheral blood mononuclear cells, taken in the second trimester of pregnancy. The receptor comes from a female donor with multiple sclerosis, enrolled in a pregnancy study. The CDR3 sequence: CASSIRDSSGANVLTF. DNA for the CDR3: TGTGCCAGTAGTATAAGGGACAGCTCTGGGGCCAACGTCCTGACTTTC.